A single sample gave rise to the 25 T cell receptor beta chains below, sequenced in a study of T cells in Graves' hyperthyroidism and ophthalmopathy. The investigators amplified TCR beta CDR3 regions from RNA transcripts. In the first-round RT-PCR of the TCR CDR3, the HTBI primer set was used. TCRdb processed the multiplex PCR reads anew with MiXCR; each CDR3 protein has one entry. The table includes approximately 530,000 distinct CDR3 sequences, roughly a sixth detected once. The sequenced sample consisted of blood. These receptor sequences come from a woman aged 18-29 years with Graves' hyperthyroidism.

The chain joins TRBV7-2 to TRBJ2-7; 13 nucleotides match TRBD2. V dropped 4 bases and J dropped 5; count of bases not matched to a gene: 8. CDR3 length: 16 residues. CDR1 and CDR2 (germline): SGHTA, FQGNSA. DNA for the CDR3: TGTGCCAGCAGCTCCGGACTAGCGGGAGATGTCAACGAGCAGTACTTC. It encodes CASSSGLAGDVNEQYF. The full variable domain, with the rest looked up from reference TRBV7-2 and TRBJ2-7, is GAGVSQSPSNKVTEKGKDVELRCDPISGHTALYWYRQSLGQGLEFLIYFQGNSAPDKSGLPSDRFSAERTGGSVSTLTIQRTQQEDSAVYLCASSSGLAGDVNEQYFGPGTRLTVT.

CDR3 loop: CASSIVGGAGTGELFF. CDR3 coding DNA: TGTGCCAGTAGTATAGTGGGGGGCGCGGGCACCGGGGAGCTGTTTTTT. This chain connects TRBV19 to TRBJ2-2; D tentatively reads TRBD1 or TRBD2 (6 bases each). V shed 1 base and J shed 4 bases, with 13 bases lying between them. Germline V gives CDR1 LNHDA, CDR2 SQIVND (reference sequence). CDR3 size: 16 residues. Supplemented by reference TRBV19 and TRBJ2-2, the full variable domain reads DGGITQSPKYLFRKEGQNVTLSCEQNLNHDAMYWYRQDPGQGLRLIYYSQIVNDFQKGDIAEGYSVSREKKESFPLTVTSAQKNPTAFYLCASSIVGGAGTGELFFGEGSRLTVL.

J is TRBJ2-4 and V is TRBV6-5, with 10 positions matching TRBD2. The length of the CDR3 is 15 residues. V was pared by 0 bases and J by 5 bases, with 1 base of the junction left unmatched. Germline CDR1 MNHEY, CDR2 SVGAGI. The CDR3 nucleotides are TGTGCCAGCAGTTACTCTCTAGCGGGGGAAAACATTCAGTACTTC. This sequence encodes CASSYSLAGENIQYF.

Of note for this clonotype: A much more abundant neighbour one base away suggests this may be a read error. The genes are TRBV20-1 and TRBJ1-2; D unresolved. The CDR3 spans 13 residues. The germline gives CDR1 DFQATT, CDR2 SNEGSKA (reference sequence). DNA of the CDR3: TGCAATGCTAGAGATGGGTTAGGCTATGGCTACACCTTC. Its protein product is CNARDGLGYGYTF.

This clonotype showed up just a few times. The chain employs TRBV20-1 and TRBJ2-7; D is possibly TRBD1 or TRBD2 (6 bases each). The CDR3 is 12 residues long. V was trimmed by 0 bases and J by 5 bases, leaving 8 bases between them. In germline, CDR1 is DFQATT, CDR2 SNEGSKA (reference sequence). CDR3 residues: CSARDRGDEQYF. CDR3 coding DNA: TGCAGTGCTAGAGATAGGGGGGACGAGCAGTACTTC.

This clonotype was counted ten times or more. The V and J genes are TRBV28 and TRBJ2-3; D gene unclear. Trimming cost V 2 bases and J 2 bases, with 11 bases left between them. Germline V lookup: CDR1 MDHEN, CDR2 SYDVKM. This CDR3 contains 15 residues. CDR3 DNA: TGTGCCAGCAGTTTAGGTCCCCGGTTCACAGATACGCAGTATTTT. Its translation: CASSLGPRFTDTQYF.

This clonotype was counted between two and nine times. CDR3 loop: CSATFLAGGTDTQYF. As DNA, the CDR3 is TGCAGTGCTACCTTCCTAGCGGGCGGCACAGATACGCAGTATTTT. The chain employs TRBV20-1 and TRBJ2-3, with 8 bases lining up with TRBD2. With 4 bases clipped from V and 1 base from J, the junction kept 7 bases outside the gene matches. This CDR3 has 15 residues. Germline CDR1 is DFQATT and CDR2 is SNEGSKA (reference sequence).

This clonotype has more than one count but fewer than ten. The J gene is TRBJ1-1, the V gene TRBV20-1; D not certain. The V and J ends lost 6 bases and 6 bases respectively, with 14 bases between them. The CDR3 is 12 amino acids. Germline V gene data show CDR1 as DFQATT and CDR2 as SNEGSKA (reference sequence). The CDR3 DNA reads TGCAGTGCCAGTCGCCCCTCCCCTGAAGCTTTCTTT. Translating it yields CSASRPSPEAFF.

This clonotype was observed a single time. The chain recombines TRBV14 with TRBJ2-4; no clear D. V was shortened by 1 base and J by 0 bases, with 7 bases between the two germline ends. The CDR3 runs to 15 residues. Germline V gene data show CDR1 as SGHDN and CDR2 as FVKESK. CDR3 DNA sequence: TGTGCCAGCAGCCAAGCGACCGTAGCCAAAAACATTCAGTACTTC. Translation gives CASSQATVAKNIQYF.

This clonotype was observed a handful of times. The chain has TRBV29-1 and TRBJ1-1, with D possibly being TRBD1 (5 bases). Trimming took off 0 bases at V and 5 bases at J, with 7 bases between the two ends. The germline V gene has CDR1 SQVTM and CDR2 ANQGSEA. CDR3 size: 12 residues. CDR3 sequence reads: CSVEDGGTEAFF. CDR3 DNA sequence: TGCAGCGTTGAAGATGGGGGAACTGAAGCTTTCTTT.

This clonotype was detected many times. V and J are TRBV3-1 and TRBJ1-1, with D possibly matching TRBD1 (6 bases). The CDR3 loop spans 13 amino acids. CDR1 and CDR2 from the germline V gene are LGHDT and YNNKEL (reference sequence). V shed 6 bases and J shed 7 bases, with 15 bases lying between them. The chain's CDR3 is CASRYREGGEAFF. The CDR3, as DNA: TGTGCCAGCAGGTACAGGGAGGGGGGTGAAGCTTTCTTT.

V gene TRBV12-3 or TRBV12-4 combines with J gene TRBJ2-2, with D tentatively TRBD1 or TRBD2 (5 bases each). There are 12 residues in the CDR3. V lost 6 bases and J 7 bases, leaving 9 bases between the germline ends. The CDR3 DNA sequence: TGTGCCAGCAGCGGGACGTTCGGGGAGCTGTTTTTT. This encodes CASSGTFGELFF.

V usage is TRBV12-3 or TRBV12-4 and J usage is TRBJ2-7; unclear D gene. The CDR3 covers 12 residues. V lost 1 base and J 5 bases, leaving 6 bases between the germline ends. The CDR3 sequence: CASSLVHHEQYF. CDR3 nucleotides: TGTGCCAGCAGTTTAGTGCACCACGAGCAGTACTTC.

This clonotype was seen a handful of times. The chain has TRBV4-2 and TRBJ2-7; D perhaps matches TRBD2 (5 bases). CDR1 is LGHNA and CDR2 is YNFKEQ in the germline V gene. The CDR3 contains 14 residues. V shed 1 base and J shed 5 bases, with 12 bases lying between them. CDR3: CASSQGTRVDEQYF. The DNA of the CDR3 is TGTGCCAGCAGCCAAGGCACTAGGGTCGACGAGCAGTACTTC.

This clonotype was seen repeatedly, ten times or more. CDR3 DNA sequence: TGTGCCAGCAGTAGGAGGGGCACTGAAGCTTTCTTT. Translation: CASSRRGTEAFF. The chain is built from TRBV12-3 or TRBV12-4 and TRBJ1-1; a possible D gene is TRBD1 (5 bases). Between the trimmed V and J ends, which lost 5 bases and 4 bases, there was a span of 8 bases. The CDR3 length is 12 residues.

The table lists this clonotype with many counts. The chain is built from TRBV30 and TRBJ2-1; possible D gene TRBD2, 5 bases. The CDR3 consists of 16 residues. V was trimmed by 1 base and J by 3 bases, leaving 16 bases between them. CDR1 is GTSNPN, CDR2 SVGIG, per germline (reference sequence). CDR3 region: CAWSGIGNLIYNEQFF. DNA for the CDR3: TGTGCCTGGAGTGGTATCGGGAACTTAATCTACAATGAGCAGTTCTTC.

This clonotype was counted only a few times. CDR3 DNA: TGTGCCAGCAGTTTCCCCCAGGGGAGCTCTGGAAACACCATATATTTT. Amino acid sequence: CASSFPQGSSGNTIYF. V is TRBV12-3 or TRBV12-4 and J is TRBJ1-3, with D maybe TRBD1 (6 bases). V was clipped by 3 bases and J by 0 bases, with 12 bases between them. The CDR3 is 16 residues long.

This clonotype was seen many times. The J gene is TRBJ1-6, the V gene TRBV7-2; 8 positions match TRBD1. The CDR3 runs 15 residues. With V trimmed by 6 bases and J by 7 bases, 8 bases remained unmatched. The germline V gene has CDR1 SGHTA and CDR2 FQGNSA. This CDR3 reads CASRNRTGWNSPLHF. CDR3 bases: TGTGCCAGCAGAAACAGGACAGGGTGGAATTCACCCCTCCACTTT.

The rearrangement joins TRBV29-1 to TRBJ2-3; 7 positions agree with TRBD2. J lost 0 bases, V lost 7 bases, and 13 bases had no gene match. This CDR3 contains 16 residues. Germline lookup yields CDR1 SQVTM and CDR2 ANQGSEA. CDR3 sequence reads: CSAHPSGRASTDTQYF. In DNA form, the CDR3 reads TGCAGCGCTCACCCTAGCGGTCGTGCTAGCACAGATACGCAGTATTTT.

The chain recombines TRBV29-1 with TRBJ1-1, with D possibly being TRBD1 (6 bases). V gave up 4 bases and J gave up 6 bases, with 18 bases separating them. The CDR3 loop spans 14 amino acids. Per the germline V gene, CDR1 is SQVTM and CDR2 is ANQGSEA. This CDR3 is CSVAFVRGAAEAFF. The CDR3 bases are TGCAGCGTTGCCTTCGTCCGGGGGGCGGCTGAAGCTTTCTTT.

A few counts support this clonotype. The rearrangement links TRBV7-9 to TRBJ2-1; 9 bases match TRBD2. The CDR3 is 15 amino acids. Germline values: CDR1 SEHNR, CDR2 FQNEAQ (reference sequence). Trimming took 4 bases from V and 3 from J; bases not matched to a gene: 4. The CDR3 protein is CASSYNSGGYNEQFF. CDR3 nucleotide sequence: TGTGCCAGCAGCTACAATAGCGGGGGCTACAATGAGCAGTTCTTC.

This clonotype was seen at least ten times. The chain joins TRBV2 to TRBJ2-1, with 11 positions matching TRBD2. With 8 bases clipped from V and 3 bases from J, the junction kept 9 bases outside the gene matches. The CDR3 loop spans 16 amino acids. Germline CDR1 reads SNHLY; CDR2 reads FYNNEI. Here the CDR3 DNA reads TGTGCCAGCCGGCTGCTAGCGGGAGGAGTCTACAATGAGCAGTTCTTC. It is translated as CASRLLAGGVYNEQFF.

In this sample, this clonotype turned up many times. The rearrangement uses TRBV13 and TRBJ2-7, with 12 nucleotides matching TRBD2. CDR3 size: 16 residues. In germline, CDR1 is PRHDT, CDR2 FYEKMQ (reference sequence). V lost 5 bases and J lost 4; bases outside the gene matches: 9. The CDR3 is CASSPGGLAGTYEQYF. DNA for the CDR3: TGTGCCAGCAGCCCTGGTGGACTAGCGGGAACGTACGAGCAGTACTTC.

The chain has TRBV4-1 and TRBJ2-5, with 9 positions matching TRBD1. The CDR3 sequence is 16 residues long. Trimming at V came to 6 bases and at J to 1 base, leaving 9 bases not matched to a gene. Germline values: CDR1 MGHRA, CDR2 YSYEKL. DNA for the CDR3: TGCGCCAGCAGTCGGCCGGGACAGGGTAGCCAAGAGACCCAGTACTTC. It translates to CASSRPGQGSQETQYF.

This clonotype was detected a few times. The V gene is TRBV7-9, the J gene TRBJ1-2; D uncertain. The CDR3 contains 12 residues. V was pared by 1 base and J by 7 bases, with 7 bases between. Germline CDR1 and CDR2: SEHNR and FQNEAQ (reference sequence). The DNA of the CDR3 is TGTGCCAGCAGCTTAGATGGGCTTGGCTACACCTTC. It translates to CASSLDGLGYTF. Using reference TRBV7-9 and TRBJ1-2 for the parts outside the CDR3, the full variable domain is DTGVSQNPRHKITKRGQNVTFRCDPISEHNRLYWYRQTLGQGPEFLTYFQNEAQLEKSRLLSDRFSAERPKGSFSTLEIQRTEQGDSAMYLCASSLDGLGYTFGSGTRLTVV.